This record looks at one T cell receptor beta chain sequence and its context. The source of the sample is a study of shared clonotypes between healthy human individuals. About the research overall: CD4 naive and CD4 memory each took three plates per donor, while CD8 naive took two and CD8 memory one.

Sequencing used immunoSEQ multiplex PCR; TCRdb keeps in-frame clones, though not all of them. In the table there are under 1,100,000 clones, approximately 80% of which are singletons. The TCR originated in a man aged 18 to 35 in good health. Some clones in this sample may be carry-over from other donors' samples. Sequencing input: memory CD4+ T cells from PBMCs. Described subset: CD45RA-negative fraction.

CDR3 bases: TGTGCCAGCAGTTATTTGGGGATGGGGACAGGCCGAGATCAGCCCCAGCATTTT. This encodes CASSYLGMGTGRDQPQHF. The chain employs TRBV28 and TRBJ1-5; 8 bases map to TRBD1. Trimming at V came to 4 bases and at J to 5 bases, leaving 16 bases not matched to a gene. The CDR3 extends over 18 amino acids. From germline, CDR1 is MDHEN and CDR2 SYDVKM.